These 8 T cell receptor beta chains share one sample of origin, sequenced in a study of T cells in Graves' hyperthyroidism and ophthalmopathy. Amplification of TCR beta CDR3 regions was performed using RNA transcripts as template. First-round RT-PCR targeting the TCR CDR3 was performed with the HTBI primer set. TCRdb independently ran MiXCR on the multiplex PCR reads; one entry per CDR3 protein. The data contain about 720,000 distinct CDR3 sequences, about a sixth of them singletons. Sequenced material: blood. The source of these receptors is a man between 18 and 29 years old with Graves' hyperthyroidism.

The J gene is TRBJ2-1, the V gene TRBV15; D possibly corresponds to TRBD1 (6 bases). CDR1 and CDR2 from the germline V gene are LNHNV and YYDKDF (reference sequence). CDR3 length equals 14 residues. Trimming stripped 3 bases from V and 4 bases from J, with 10 bases between. The CDR3 loop is CATSRDSRYNEQFF. CDR3 DNA sequence: TGTGCCACCAGCAGGGACAGTCGATACAATGAGCAGTTCTTC.

This clonotype was counted at least ten times. The chain recombines TRBV5-1 with TRBJ2-5; 7 positions match TRBD2. Germline values: CDR1 SGHRS, CDR2 YFSETQ. V dropped 4 bases and J dropped 4; count of bases not matched to a gene: 7. The CDR3 extends over 14 amino acids. The CDR3 spells CASSTLTGGETQYF. CDR3 coding DNA: TGCGCCAGCAGCACGCTAACGGGAGGAGAGACCCAGTACTTC.

The chain links TRBV24-1 to TRBJ2-1; D is unclear. Germline-derived CDR1 and CDR2 are KGHDR and SFDVKD. The germline V and J ends were trimmed by 6 bases and 9 bases, with 14 bases remaining between them. This CDR3 has 13 amino acids. The CDR3 DNA sequence: TGTGCCACCAGTCCCCGACTCTCGAGTGAGCAGTTCTTC. The encoded protein is CATSPRLSSEQFF.

This sequence joins TRBV9 and TRBJ2-1, with TRBD1 matching 8 bases. The CDR3 has 15 residues. Trimming took 0 bases from V and 4 from J; bases not matched to a gene: 3. From germline, CDR1 is SGDLS and CDR2 YYNGEE. CDR3 sequence (DNA): TGTGCCAGCAGCGTAGAGGGACAGGAATACAATGAGCAGTTCTTC. This sequence encodes CASSVEGQEYNEQFF.

This clonotype was detected only a few times. This chain joins TRBV6-2 or TRBV6-3 and TRBJ1-3, with a weak D call TRBD1 (5 bases). V was trimmed by 5 bases and J by 7 bases, leaving 9 bases between them. This CDR3 has 12 residues. Germline CDR1 and CDR2: MNHEY and SVGEGT. Here the CDR3 reads CASSNRQNTIYF. The CDR3 region has the DNA TGTGCCAGCAGTAACCGACAGAACACCATATATTTT.

The gene calls are TRBV30 and TRBJ2-7; TRBD2 is a possible D gene (6 bases). The germline V gene has CDR1 GTSNPN and CDR2 SVGIG (reference sequence). The CDR3 runs 15 residues. V lost 2 bases and J lost 5, with 19 bases in between. The CDR3 loop reads CAWSILGGIRDEQYF. As DNA, the CDR3 is TGTGCCTGGAGTATCTTGGGAGGTATCAGGGACGAGCAGTACTTC.

This clonotype was recorded many times. The rearrangement uses TRBV3-1 and TRBJ2-7, with D possibly TRBD1 on 5 matching bases. Germline V gene data show CDR1 as LGHDT and CDR2 as YNNKEL (reference sequence). V lost 2 bases and J 3 bases, leaving 11 bases between the germline ends. The CDR3 runs 14 residues. The CDR3 nucleotides read TGTGCCAGCAGCCAATCTTCAGGGTTCTACGAGCAGTACTTC. This encodes CASSQSSGFYEQYF.

This clonotype was seen repeatedly, ten times or more. V usage is TRBV6-2 or TRBV6-3 and J usage is TRBJ2-7; possible D gene TRBD2, 5 bases. Per germline, CDR1 MNHEY and CDR2 SVGEGT. V lost 2 bases to trimming and J lost 7 bases, with 6 bases between them. The CDR3 contains 11 residues. In DNA, the CDR3 is TGTGCCAGCAGTTACGAGGGAGAGCAGTACTTC. Translating gives CASSYEGEQYF.